This record looks at one T cell receptor (beta chain) sequence and its context. Its recognized antigen is unknown. Per-nucleotide qualities are absent, and no much larger clonotype sits a single base away. This sample is part of a study of technical replicates of blood from a handful of donors (dated by TCRdb to between 2016 and 2019). The library was obtained by the immunoSEQ multiplex PCR assay. In its TCRdb copy, this immuneACCESS table keeps in-frame sequences only and misses some clones. Where compared with another copy, unresolved V genes explain less than half of these, and the others have no known cause. In this sample the table shows about 80,000 clones, around 89% of which occur a single time. The ten top clones hold approximately 0.42% of the sample. The sequenced material came from T cells isolated from PBMCs. The clonotype was recovered from a human donor in good health.

The CDR3 in this case is CASSYGASTDTQYF. The DNA reads TGTGCCAGCAGTTATGGGGCTAGCACAGATACGCAGTATTTT. This chain is built from TRBV28 and TRBJ2-3; TRBD1 is a possible D gene, resting on 5 matching bases. V lost 4 bases and J lost 0 bases; the stretch between them is 8 bases long. The CDR3 contains 14 residues, cysteine and phenylalanine counted. Just the 42-base CDR3 DNA is kept, in frame starting at base 1. Via the germline V gene, CDR1 is MDHEN and CDR2 SYDVKM.